The sequence of this TCR beta chain was determined in a study of blood T cell repertoires in COVID-19. About the research overall: Samples of COVID-19 (acute and convalescent) were obtained from the United States, Italy and Spain. T cells, B-cell-depleted T cells, or PBMCs supplied cDNA or gDNA.

The CDR3 is 15 amino acids. Germline values: CDR1 LNHNV, CDR2 YYDKDF (reference sequence). Trimming removed 1 base from V and 6 bases from J; junction bases left unmatched: 6. In the original workflow: Counts of nucleated cells, estimated from reference gene primer amplification, were obtained. Using immunoSEQ multiplex PCR, the repertoire was profiled, and TCRdb retains in-frame clones only, with some absent. D and trimming were read from the DNA, whereas the V and J calls and clone size are those reported in that table. Here the sample spans tens of thousands of clones, approximately 84% being singletons. This clone was picked up one time.

The J gene is TRBJ2-4, the V gene TRBV15, with 7 positions matching TRBD1. The sample was peripheral blood. This receptor was identified in a man aged 65 to 79 with active or convalescent COVID-19. CDR3 DNA sequence: TGTGCCACCAGCAGAGTCGGGACAGCATCAAACATTCAGTACTTC. Translated: CATSRVGTASNIQYF.